Included here is one TCR beta chain sequence, with context. The antigen it recognizes is unknown. Within one base of it there is no much larger clone, and no base qualities were kept. This sample stems from a study of T cell responses to AZD1222 COVID-19 vaccine (dated by TCRdb to 2020 to 2022). Concerning the study at large: AZD1222 recipients given second doses at about 4 weeks or at about 12 weeks were pooled, since spike-specific TCR depth and breadth were not found to differ between the two schedules. A total of 233 trial participants underwent TCR sequencing, of whom 207 received two doses of AZD1222 and approximately 25 received two doses of the MenACWY control vaccine. Trial participants were enrolled by age into 18-55, 56-69 and 70-plus year subgroups, with about 150, 28 and 57 TCR-sequenced participants respectively. General findings and caveats noted by the study authors: Epitopes outside the regions mutated in the B.1.351 and B.1.1.7 variants were reportedly recognized by nearly half of the unique spike-specific TCRs. Only five or six AZD1222 recipients were SARS-CoV-2 seropositive at baseline, limiting conclusions about previously exposed vaccinees. After two AZD1222 doses, spike-specific TCR breadth and depth were significantly higher than at day 0 and than in MenACWY recipients. Participants were mostly white British and included more females than males, and it was suggested by the authors that clonal diversity may have been underestimated. The vaccine-associated CD4 TCRs covered the entire spike protein, and the dominant responses fell in regions 160-218 and 743-854. Because no day 14 peak-response samples were available, repertoires were characterized only after the peak T cell response. In the small 56-69-year group, the increase in depth fell short of significance, most likely because of low power.

Looking up the germline V gene (reference sequence) yields CDR1 MNHEY and CDR2 SMNVEV. V loses 5 bases, J loses 3 bases, and the germline ends lie 8 bases apart. Spanning cysteine to phenylalanine, the CDR3 consists of 12 amino acids. Only the CDR3 part of the read is kept: 36 bases, read in frame from the first base. The CDR3 regions of human TCRbeta chains were analyzed by immunosequencing. From the authors' description of their analysis: Repertoire TCRs were checked for matches against a reference library of SARS-CoV-2-specific TCRs that had been generated using the MIRA antigen-specificity platform. Breadth meant the fraction of unique TCRs that were SARS-CoV-2-associated, whereas depth meant the fraction of total T cells that were SARS-CoV-2-associated. Using the MIRA data, every spike-specific TCR was mapped to the spike region that the TCR reacted to and assigned to either a CD4 or a CD8 class. Log10-transformed breadth and depth values were compared by one-way ANOVA with Sidak's multiple comparisons tests. Entries here come from immuneACCESS through TCRdb and include only in-frame sequences with V and J called. Some clones fail to appear in such tables; in the studies checked, an unresolved V gene covers under half of the shortfall, and the cause of the remainder is unknown. V, J and clone size are those of that table, while D and trimming were read from the DNA. This sample has around 120,000 clones in its table, and around 92% of those were observed once. The leading ten clones occupy 11% to 15% of the sample.

The label giving this sample's time point can be read as: baseline before first vaccination. Samples from vaccinated people were obtained from the UK trials COV001 and COV002, which included a single-blind randomized controlled phase 2/3 trial of AZD1222 (ChAdOx1 nCoV-19) in healthy adults. For TCRbeta chain sequencing, PBMC samples were collected from trial participants at day 0 and at day 28 after the second dose. Specimen: peripheral blood, collected on day 0 of AZD1222 vaccination. The chain is encoded by TRBV27 joined to TRBJ2-7; the D gene is perhaps TRBD2, from 6 matching bases. This TCR came from an adult in good health. CDR3 reads: CASSPGGYEQYF. The sequenced DNA: TGTGCCAGCAGTCCCGGGGGCTACGAGCAGTACTTC.